These T cell receptor beta chains were read from a single sample in a study of CD8 T cells in Susac syndrome. TCRdb re-called the immunoSEQ multiplex PCR reads with MiXCR, one entry per CDR3 protein. This sample has approximately 210,000 distinct CDR3 sequences, with roughly 93% found just once. Sequencing was performed on CD4+ T cells from PBMCs. The receptors were sampled from a human donor with Susac syndrome. The CDR3 runs from the conserved cysteine through the conserved F or W. The D gene is left open where the match is weak. Size values are once, few and many counts, or a class for expanded clones, and some rows have none.

d_call,j_call,clone_size,v_call,cdr3_nt,cdr3_aa
.,TRBJ2-3,.,TRBV6-5,TGTGCCAGCAGTCGACGAGCCCTCACAGATACGCAGTATTTT,CASSRRALTDTQYF
.,TRBJ2-7,.,TRBV5-1,TGCGCCAGCAGTTCCATAACAGAGTACGAGCAGTACTTC,CASSSITEYEQYF
TRBD2,TRBJ2-3,.,TRBV20-1,TGCAGTGCGTTCCTTAGCGGGGGGAGCACAGATACGCAGTATTTT,CSAFLSGGSTDTQYF
TRBD1,TRBJ2-6,.,TRBV4-2,TGTGCCAGCAGCTTAGGGGACAGTCTCTCTGGGGCCAACGTCCTGATTTTC,CASSLGDSLSGANVLIF
.,TRBJ2-7,.,TRBV4-3,TGCGCCAGCAGCTCCCAACTTCAGTCAGATGCCTACGAGCAGTACTTC,CASSSQLQSDAYEQYF
.,TRBJ2-7,.,TRBV29-1,TGCAGCGTTGGGGGGAAATACGAGCAGTACTTC,CSVGGKYEQYF
TRBD1,TRBJ1-2,.,TRBV6-2/TRBV6-3,TGTGCCAGCAGGACAACAGGGGGCCGGAACTATGGCTACACCTTC,CASRTTGGRNYGYTF
.,TRBJ2-4,.,TRBV7-2,TGTGCCAGCAGCTTAGCCTCCCGGCAGAACATTCAGTACTTC,CASSLASRQNIQYF
TRBD1,TRBJ2-5,few,TRBV28,TGTGCCAGCAGTTCCGGACAGGGAGCGGGTGAGACCCAGTACTTC,CASSSGQGAGETQYF
.,TRBJ2-7,.,TRBV5-1,TGCGCCAGCAGCTTGGGACCCGGGACACTCGAGCAGTACTTC,CASSLGPGTLEQYF
.,TRBJ2-3,.,TRBV2,TGTGCCAGCAGTGAAGTGGGGGTTGGCACAGATACGCAGTATTTT,CASSEVGVGTDTQYF
.,TRBJ2-2,.,TRBV12-3/TRBV12-4,TGTGCCAGCAGTTTAGATGCTATCGGGGTCGGGGAGCTGTTTTTT,CASSLDAIGVGELFF
.,TRBJ2-2,.,TRBV11-2,TGTGCCAGCAGCTTAGGGGTCATGAACACCGGGGAGCTGTTTTTT,CASSLGVMNTGELFF
TRBD1,TRBJ1-2,.,TRBV29-1,TGCAGCGTTGAGCTAGGGGGCAGGGACGACTATGGCTACACCTTC,CSVELGGRDDYGYTF
.,TRBJ1-1,.,TRBV20-1,TGCAGTGCTTCCACCGGGATTACGAACACTGAAGCTTTCTTT,CSASTGITNTEAFF
.,TRBJ2-7,.,TRBV6-2/TRBV6-3,TGTGCCAGCAGTTACAGGGATGGGCTCTACGAGCAGTACTTC,CASSYRDGLYEQYF
TRBD1,TRBJ1-6,.,TRBV27,TGTGCCAGCAGTTGGGGGACAGACTGGGGACCCCTCCACTTT,CASSWGTDWGPLHF
.,TRBJ1-5,.,TRBV28,TGTGCCAGCAGTACCCTTCGAGGGGAAGATCAGCCCCAGCATTTT,CASSTLRGEDQPQHF
.,TRBJ1-6,.,TRBV20-1,TGCAGCGTCCCAAGGCCTTTGGATAATTCACCCCTCCACTTT,CSVPRPLDNSPLHF
.,TRBJ2-7,.,TRBV12-3/TRBV12-4,TGTGCCAGCAGTTTAAGAGGGGGGCAGTACTTC,CASSLRGGQYF